Sequencing of this T cell receptor beta chain was carried out in a study of cytomegalovirus exposure and HLA in healthy donors. Notes on the study in general: Sequencing had likely introduced a cluster of highly shared sequence variants as an artifact. Other equally common chains were less clonally expanded than HLA-associated TCR beta chains, a later analysis showed.

Healthy people donating bone marrow made up the donors. Trimming removed 4 bases from V and 7 bases from J; junction bases left unmatched: 7. CDR1 SGHRS and CDR2 YFSETQ come from the germline V gene. The CDR3 consists of 15 residues. PCR amplification relied on 60 Vbeta primers (plus 13 Jbeta primers). Sequencing used immunoSEQ multiplex PCR; TCRdb keeps in-frame clones, though not all of them. The sample lists about 37,000 clones; around 69% were seen once. About this clone itself: Its antigen is as yet unknown.

The specimen was PBMCs. The rearrangement links TRBV5-1 to TRBJ2-1; 11 bases match TRBD2. The TCR sequence derives from a man between 25 and 39 years old in good health and CMV-seronegative. CDR3: CASSPLAGGLNEQFF. The CDR3 DNA reads TGCGCCAGCAGCCCTCTAGCGGGAGGCTTAAATGAGCAGTTCTTC.